This T cell receptor beta chain emerged from a study of blood T cell repertoires in COVID-19. Looking at the study overall: Samples taken during acute and convalescent COVID-19 were collected in the United States, Italy and Spain. Nucleic acid was either cDNA or gDNA, and it came from T cells, B-cell-depleted T cells, or PBMCs.

Germline CDR1 SGHTA, CDR2 FQGTGA. V was pared by 7 bases and J by 0 bases, with 18 bases between. The CDR3 has 17 residues. In the original workflow: Researchers report that nucleated cell counts were estimated from reference gene primer amplification. Profiling relied on immunoSEQ multiplex PCR, and the TCRdb table lists in-frame clones only, not all of them. The V and J calls and clone size come from that table; D and trimming were worked out from the DNA. Of roughly 300,000 clones listed, 83% are singletons. This clone has only one observation. The source is a woman aged 45 to 65 who had recovered from COVID-19. Source material: peripheral blood. The chain uses TRBV7-3 and TRBJ2-2; maybe TRBD2 (6 bases). CDR3 region: CASTFLRGPTNTGELFF. Written as DNA, the CDR3 is TGTGCCAGCACCTTTTTGCGGGGACCTACGAACACCGGGGAGCTGTTTTTT.